The following is a T cell receptor beta chain sequence with its context. Its antigen remains unidentified. Being one base from a much bigger clone, this may be a read error. Other nucleotide sequences from this sample produce the same CDR3. Sequencing was performed with immunoSEQ multiplex PCR; in TCRdb, only in-frame clones are kept and a portion is missing. The repertoire holds 850,000 to 1,200,000 clones, around 75% seen once, with about 1.5% in the top ten. The length of the CDR3 is 13 residues. V lost 5 bases, J lost 1 base, and 6 bases lay in between. Per germline, CDR1 MDHEN and CDR2 SYDVKM. Only Caucasian adults living in Nashville, Tennessee served as donors. Subsets obtained from CD4+ cells comprised CD45RA+ naive and CD45RA-negative memory cells. These data are taken from a study of shared clonotypes between healthy human individuals. Notes on the study in general: Read depth was anticipated to influence clonotype sharing among donors. It was observed that roughly 5.1% of naive CD4 clonotypes were shared across several donors.

This chain links TRBV28 with TRBJ1-3; TRBD1 might be the D (5 bases). Sequences were obtained from memory CD4+ T cells sorted from blood. Indicated subset: CD45RA-negative fraction. The clonotype comes from a man between 18 and 35 years old in good health. CDR3 nucleotides: TGTGCCAGCAGTCAGGGATCTGGAAACACCATATATTTT. Its protein product is CASSQGSGNTIYF.